Following are 23 T cell receptor beta chains from one sample sequenced in a study of glioma-infiltrating T cells. Using RNA template, CDR3s of TCR alpha and beta were amplified with iRepertoire arm-PCR. Using its own MiXCR run on the multiplex PCR reads, TCRdb lists one record per CDR3 protein. The sample lists 93,000 or so distinct CDR3 sequences; 29% were seen once. Source material: glioma tissue, nonneoplastic brain tissue, or PBMCs (not recorded which). Receptors were obtained from a human donor with low-grade glioma or glioblastoma, undergoing nonglioma brain surgery, or in good health (not recorded which).

This clonotype was observed many times. The rearrangement links TRBV28 to TRBJ2-3; possible D gene TRBD1, 6 bases. Per the germline V gene, CDR1 is MDHEN and CDR2 is SYDVKM. Trimming left V 5 bases short and J 0 bases short, with 18 bases between. This CDR3 is built from 17 residues. CDR3 bases: TGTGCCAGCAGTGGATGGACAGAACACTCTAGCACAGATACGCAGTATTTT. Its protein is CASSGWTEHSSTDTQYF.

The chain couples TRBV5-4 to TRBJ2-7; the match to TRBD2 covers 7 bases. Per the germline V gene, CDR1 is SGHNT and CDR2 is YYREEE (reference sequence). J was trimmed by 3 bases and V by 0 bases; bases with no gene match: 6. This CDR3 has 15 residues. Here the CDR3 DNA reads TGTGCCAGCAGCTTGGGGACTAGAGGGGTCTACGAGCAGTACTTC. Translation: CASSLGTRGVYEQYF.

This clonotype is labeled medium-sized. The V and J genes are TRBV7-3 and TRBJ2-2; D unresolved. With 7 bases removed from V and 3 bases from J, the gap between germline ends came to 12 bases. This CDR3 spans 14 amino acids. Germline V gene sequence: CDR1 SGHTA, CDR2 FQGTGA. CDR3: CASKADSYTGELFF. CDR3 bases: TGTGCCAGCAAAGCAGACTCCTACACCGGGGAGCTGTTTTTT.

This clonotype was seen ten or more times. The chain uses TRBV20-1 and TRBJ1-5, with a tentative D call TRBD1 (6 bases). The V end lost 1 base, the J end lost 9 bases, and 16 bases lay between the germline ends. Germline assignment: CDR1 DFQATT and CDR2 SNEGSKA (reference sequence). CDR3 size: 14 residues. This chain's CDR3 is CSARVGGQLGPQHF. In DNA form, the CDR3 reads TGCAGTGCTAGAGTAGGGGGTCAGCTTGGGCCCCAGCATTTT.

This clonotype was observed many times. The CDR3 sequence is CASSQARGRADTQYF. DNA of the CDR3: TGTGCCAGCAGCCAAGCGAGGGGGCGTGCAGATACGCAGTATTTT. The chain is built from TRBV14 and TRBJ2-3; TRBD1 matches 7 bases. Germline CDR1 and CDR2: SGHDN and FVKESK. This CDR3 has 15 amino acids. Trimming took 1 base from V and 4 from J; bases not matched to a gene: 5.

Worth noting for this clonotype: With a much larger clone just one base away, this may be a read error. CDR3 region: CASRSTGDYGYTF. CDR3 coding DNA: TGTGCCAGCAGATCGACAGGGGACTATGGCTACACCTTC. V and J are TRBV10-3 and TRBJ1-2; 8 bases map to TRBD1. The V gene's germline CDR1 is ENHRY and CDR2 SYGVKD. J gave up 3 bases and V 10 bases, and 7 bases lay outside the gene matches. This CDR3 comprises 13 residues.

This clonotype was counted ten times or more. This chain joins TRBV4-1 and TRBJ2-3; perhaps TRBD1 as D (5 bases). Germline lookup yields CDR1 MGHRA and CDR2 YSYEKL. This CDR3 has 13 amino acids. Trimming took off 0 bases at V and 6 bases at J, with 7 bases between the two ends. CDR3 loop: CASSQDSGDTQYF. The CDR3 region has the DNA TGCGCCAGCAGCCAAGATTCAGGGGATACGCAGTATTTT.

This clonotype was picked up many times. The rearrangement links TRBV4-2 to TRBJ2-3, with TRBD2 matching 7 bases. The length of the CDR3 is 17 residues. Looked up from germline, CDR1 is LGHNA and CDR2 is YNFKEQ. V dropped 0 bases and J dropped 2; count of bases not matched to a gene: 8. The CDR3: CASSQDHLAETTDTQYF. The CDR3 DNA is TGTGCCAGCAGCCAAGACCACCTAGCGGAGACCACAGATACGCAGTATTTT.

This clonotype was seen many times. The rearrangement uses TRBV18 and TRBJ2-5, with a weak D call TRBD2 (5 bases). Trimming took off 6 bases at V and 3 bases at J, with 11 bases between the two ends. CDR3 length: 13 residues. Germline loops: CDR1 KGHSH, CDR2 LQKENI. The CDR3 bases are TGTGCCAGCTCCCTCGGACTTGAAGAGACCCAGTACTTC. This encodes CASSLGLEETQYF.

This rearrangement joins TRBV5-1 to TRBJ2-1; D not resolved. Germline CDR1 is SGHRS and CDR2 is YFSETQ. V lost 2 bases and J lost 5, with 11 bases in between. The length of the CDR3 is 14 residues. As DNA, the CDR3 is TGCGCCAGCAGCTTTGCCCCCGGAGACAATGAGCAGTTCTTC. Amino acid sequence: CASSFAPGDNEQFF.

This clonotype was observed a single time. This could be a read error, since a much larger clone is one nucleotide away. The gene calls are TRBV6-4 and TRBJ2-3, with a weak D call TRBD1 (6 bases). Germline V gene lookup returns CDR1 MRHNA and CDR2 SNTAGT. The CDR3 runs to 14 residues. V lost 6 bases and J lost 4, with 14 bases in between. CDR3 DNA sequence: TGTGCCAGCAGACGGCTGGGGGCGGCAGATACGCAGTATTTT. It yields the protein CASRRLGAADTQYF.

This clonotype was detected many times. The chain joins TRBV6-2 or TRBV6-3 to TRBJ2-7; 10 bases are shared with TRBD1. This CDR3 region has 14 residues. J was trimmed by 5 bases and V by 7 bases; bases with no gene match: 8. Germline-derived CDR1 and CDR2 are MNHEY and SVGEGT. The CDR3 sequence is CASTFGTGDHEQYF. The CDR3 DNA is TGTGCCAGCACTTTCGGGACAGGGGACCACGAGCAGTACTTC.

With respect to this clonotype: The conserved phenylalanine or tryptophan normally closing the CDR3 is absent here, so this likely arose from a read error. The V gene is TRBV11-2, the J gene TRBJ2-7, with D uncertain. Germline V CDR1 and CDR2: SGHAT, FQNNGV. V was cut by 5 bases and J by 7 bases, with 12 bases left in between. This CDR3 is built from 12 residues. The CDR3: CASSRSQTEQYL. The DNA of the CDR3 is TGTGCCAGCAGCCGATCCCAGACTGAGCAGTACTTA.

The table lists this clonotype with a few counts. The chain couples TRBV5-6 to TRBJ2-1; no clear D gene. Trimming took off 2 bases at V and 4 bases at J, with 16 bases between the two ends. Germline CDR1 and CDR2: SGHDT and YYEEEE. This CDR3 has 16 amino acids. This CDR3 is CASSFERSLIYNEQFF. The DNA of the CDR3 is TGTGCCAGCAGCTTCGAGAGATCTCTAATATACAATGAGCAGTTCTTC.

Concerning this clonotype: With a much larger clone just one base away, this may be a read error. The rearrangement uses TRBV4-2 and TRBJ2-1; D is unclear. The CDR3 totals 14 residues. The germline gives CDR1 LGHNA, CDR2 YNFKEQ. The DNA of the CDR3 is TGTGCCAGCAGCAAAGAACTCTTGTACGGTGAGCAGTTCTTC. Its protein product is CASSKELLYGEQFF.

This clonotype has only a few counts. The chain joins TRBV11-1 to TRBJ1-1; D unclear. The germline V and J ends were trimmed by 1 base and 4 bases, with 10 bases remaining between them. The CDR3 is made up of 14 amino acids. Germline V gene sequence: CDR1 SGHAT, CDR2 FQDESV (reference sequence). The CDR3 sequence is CASSLELGSTEAFF. CDR3 coding DNA: TGTGCCAGCAGCTTAGAGTTGGGATCCACTGAAGCTTTCTTT.

This clonotype was counted at least ten times. The chain couples TRBV4-2 to TRBJ2-3; D remains unclear. Germline CDR1 reads LGHNA; CDR2 reads YNFKEQ. The CDR3 length is 15 residues. V shed 4 bases and J shed 0 bases, with 11 bases lying between them. The CDR3 loop is CASSPLRVSTDTQYF. Here the CDR3 DNA reads TGTGCCAGCAGCCCCCTTAGGGTCAGCACAGATACGCAGTATTTT.

With regard to this clonotype: This may be a read error, as it is one base from a much larger clone. This chain uses TRBV7-2 with TRBJ1-1; TRBD1 agrees at 10 bases. Germline V lookup: CDR1 SGHTA, CDR2 FQGNSA. The CDR3 sequence is 15 residues long. The CDR3 nucleotides read TGTGCCAGCAGCTCTTGGACAGGGGGTTTTACTGAAGGTTTCTTT. The encoded protein is CASSSWTGGFTEGFF.

This clonotype showed up just a few times. V gene TRBV7-2 combines with J gene TRBJ2-7; no definite D call. The V gene's germline CDR1 is SGHTA and CDR2 FQGNSA. V gave up 5 bases and J gave up 2 bases, with 4 bases separating them. This CDR3 spans 11 amino acids. This CDR3 is CASSPAYEQYF. CDR3 sequence (DNA): TGTGCCAGCAGCCCCGCCTACGAGCAGTACTTC. Supplemented by reference TRBV7-2 and TRBJ2-7, the full variable domain reads GAGVSQSPSNKVTEKGKDVELRCDPISGHTALYWYRQSLGQGLEFLIYFQGNSAPDKSGLPSDRFSAERTGGSVSTLTIQRTQQEDSAVYLCASSPAYEQYFGPGTRLTVT.

Worth noting for this clonotype: This could be a read error, since a much larger clone is one nucleotide away. The chain carries TRBV28 and TRBJ1-6; D remains ambiguous. This CDR3 has 12 amino acids. Germline-derived CDR1 and CDR2 are MDHEN and SYDVKM. The V and J ends lost 11 bases and 10 bases respectively, with 15 bases between them. As DNA, the CDR3 is TGTGCCGCGACGCCAGGTGGGTCACCCCTCCACTTT. This gives the protein CAATPGGSPLHF.

This clonotype appeared once. An end of the junction differs from the germline gene, which may be a read error. The V gene is TRBV27, the J gene TRBJ2-7, with D perhaps assigned TRBD1 or TRBD2 (6 bases each). CDR3 size: 14 residues. Germline assignment: CDR1 MNHEY and CDR2 SMNVEV (reference sequence). This CDR3 is CARSLADRLETQYF. The CDR3 bases are TGTGCCAGAAGTTTAGCGGACAGATTAGAGACACAGTACTTC.

This clonotype was counted at least ten times. The chain has TRBV4-2 and TRBJ1-1; D not certain. Trimming shortened V by 4 bases and J by 5 bases, and 14 bases separated the two germline ends. This CDR3 has 14 residues. Germline V gene sequence: CDR1 LGHNA, CDR2 YNFKEQ. The CDR3 is CASSPRPGGTEAFF. The CDR3 DNA reads as TGTGCCAGCAGCCCTCGACCCGGAGGTACTGAAGCTTTCTTT.

This clonotype was counted only a few times. This chain joins TRBV7-2 and TRBJ1-6, with D maybe TRBD1 (6 bases). The CDR3 extends over 17 amino acids. V dropped 4 bases and J dropped 3 bases, with 16 bases sitting between them. The germline V gene encodes CDR1 SGHTA and CDR2 FQGNSA. Here the CDR3 reads CASSSQGPADYNSPLHF. The CDR3 DNA sequence: TGTGCCAGCAGCTCACAGGGTCCGGCTGACTATAATTCACCCCTCCACTTT.